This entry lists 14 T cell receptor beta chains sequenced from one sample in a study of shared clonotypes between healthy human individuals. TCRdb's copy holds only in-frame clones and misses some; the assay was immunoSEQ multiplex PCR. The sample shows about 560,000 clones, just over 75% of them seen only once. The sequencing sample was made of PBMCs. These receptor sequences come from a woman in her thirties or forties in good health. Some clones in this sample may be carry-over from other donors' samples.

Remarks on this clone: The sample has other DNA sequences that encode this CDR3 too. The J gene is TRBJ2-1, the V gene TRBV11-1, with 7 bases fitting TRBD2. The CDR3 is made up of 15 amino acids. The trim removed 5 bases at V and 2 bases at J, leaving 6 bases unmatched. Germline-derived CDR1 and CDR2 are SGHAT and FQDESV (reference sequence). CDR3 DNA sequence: TGTGCCAGCAGCCCACCCCGGGGGGCCTACAATGAGCAGTTCTTC. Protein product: CASSPPRGAYNEQFF.

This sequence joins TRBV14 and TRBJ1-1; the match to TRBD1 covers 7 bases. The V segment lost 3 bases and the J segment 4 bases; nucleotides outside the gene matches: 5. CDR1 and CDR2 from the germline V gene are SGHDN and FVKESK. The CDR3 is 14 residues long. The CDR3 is CASSQYRGGTEAFF. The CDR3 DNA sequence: TGTGCCAGCAGCCAGTACAGGGGCGGCACTGAAGCTTTCTTT.

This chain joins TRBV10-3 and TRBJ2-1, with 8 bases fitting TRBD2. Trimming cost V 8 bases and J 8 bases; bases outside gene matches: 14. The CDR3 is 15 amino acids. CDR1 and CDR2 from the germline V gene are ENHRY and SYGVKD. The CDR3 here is CAIARAAGVGDEQFF. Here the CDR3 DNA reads TGTGCCATCGCGAGAGCAGCGGGAGTGGGTGATGAGCAGTTCTTC.

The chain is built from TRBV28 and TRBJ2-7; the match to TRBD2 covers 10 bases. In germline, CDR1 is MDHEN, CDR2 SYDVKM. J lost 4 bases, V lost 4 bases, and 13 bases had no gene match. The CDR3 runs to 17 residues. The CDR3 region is CASSSPLGAGGPYEQYF. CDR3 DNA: TGTGCCAGCAGTTCCCCCCTGGGAGCGGGAGGGCCGTACGAGCAGTACTTC.

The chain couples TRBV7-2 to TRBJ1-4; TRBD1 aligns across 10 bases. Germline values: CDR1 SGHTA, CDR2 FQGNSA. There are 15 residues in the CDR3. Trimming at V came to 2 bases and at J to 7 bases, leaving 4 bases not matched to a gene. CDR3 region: CASSLQGQGVEKLFF. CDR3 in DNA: TGTGCCAGCAGCTTACAAGGACAGGGGGTTGAAAAACTGTTTTTT.

The CDR3 sequence is CASSFYETQYF. The CDR3 nucleotides are TGTGCCAGCAGCTTTTACGAGACCCAGTACTTC. The chain employs TRBV5-6 and TRBJ2-5, with D unresolved. Germline V gene data show CDR1 as SGHDT and CDR2 as YYEEEE. V was pared by 2 bases and J by 5 bases, with 4 bases between. The CDR3 loop spans 11 amino acids.

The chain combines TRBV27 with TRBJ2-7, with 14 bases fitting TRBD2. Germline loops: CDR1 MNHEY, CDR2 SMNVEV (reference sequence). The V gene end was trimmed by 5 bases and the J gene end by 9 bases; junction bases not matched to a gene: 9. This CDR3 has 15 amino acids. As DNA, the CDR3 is TGTGCCAGCAGTCAGGGACTAGCGGGAGACGGTACGCAGTACTTC. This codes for CASSQGLAGDGTQYF.

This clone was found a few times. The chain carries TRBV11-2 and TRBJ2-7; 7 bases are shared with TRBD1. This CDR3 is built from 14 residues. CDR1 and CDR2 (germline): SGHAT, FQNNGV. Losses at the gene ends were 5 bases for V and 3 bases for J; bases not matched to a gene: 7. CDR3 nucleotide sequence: TGTGCCAGCAGCAACGGACAGGTTGGCTACGAGCAGTACTTC. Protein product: CASSNGQVGYEQYF.

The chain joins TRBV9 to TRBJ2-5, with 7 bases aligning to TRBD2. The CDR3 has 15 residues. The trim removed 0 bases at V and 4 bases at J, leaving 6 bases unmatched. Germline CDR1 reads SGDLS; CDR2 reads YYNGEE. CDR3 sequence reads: CASSVATTSSETQYF. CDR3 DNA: TGTGCCAGCAGCGTAGCTACGACTAGCTCAGAGACCCAGTACTTC.

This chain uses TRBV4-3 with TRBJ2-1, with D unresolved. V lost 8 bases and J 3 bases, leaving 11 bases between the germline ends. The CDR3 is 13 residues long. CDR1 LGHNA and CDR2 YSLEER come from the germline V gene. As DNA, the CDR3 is TGCGCCAGCGCCTTGGGGAACTACAATGAGCAGTTCTTC. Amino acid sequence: CASALGNYNEQFF.

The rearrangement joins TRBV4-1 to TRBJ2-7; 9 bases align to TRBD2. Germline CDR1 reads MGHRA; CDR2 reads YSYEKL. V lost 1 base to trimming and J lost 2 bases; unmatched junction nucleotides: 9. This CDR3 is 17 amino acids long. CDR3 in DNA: TGCGCCAGCAGCCAAGCCGGGGTAGCGGGAGTGCCCTACGAGCAGTACTTC. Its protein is CASSQAGVAGVPYEQYF.

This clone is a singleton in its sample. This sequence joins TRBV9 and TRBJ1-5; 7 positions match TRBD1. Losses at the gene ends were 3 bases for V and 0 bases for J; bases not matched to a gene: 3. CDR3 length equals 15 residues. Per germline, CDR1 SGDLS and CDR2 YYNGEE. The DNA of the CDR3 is TGTGCCAGCAGCGCACAGGGGAATAGCAATCAGCCCCAGCATTTT. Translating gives CASSAQGNSNQPQHF.

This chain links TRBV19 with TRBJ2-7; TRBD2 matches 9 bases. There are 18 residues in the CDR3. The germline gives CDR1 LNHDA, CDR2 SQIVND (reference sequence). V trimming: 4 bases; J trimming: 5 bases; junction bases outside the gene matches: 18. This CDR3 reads CASSTRALAGDVSNEQYF. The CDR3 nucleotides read TGTGCCAGTAGTACGAGGGCGTTAGCGGGAGACGTTTCCAACGAGCAGTACTTC.

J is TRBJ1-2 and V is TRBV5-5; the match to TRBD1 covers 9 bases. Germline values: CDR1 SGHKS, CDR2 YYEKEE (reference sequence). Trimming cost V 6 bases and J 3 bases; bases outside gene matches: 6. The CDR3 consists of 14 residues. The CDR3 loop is CASMGGQGHYGYTF. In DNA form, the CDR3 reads TGTGCCAGCATGGGGGGACAGGGCCACTATGGCTACACCTTC.